The clone carrying this T cell receptor beta chain was counted at least ten times. The data are from a study of T-cell memory formation after mild COVID-19. A single record per CDR3 protein comes from TCRdb applying MiXCR to the 5' RACE reads. The table records about 200,000 distinct CDR3 sequences, over 7.5% of them present only once. Sequencing was performed on PBMCs or a T cell subset sorted from them (not recorded which). This TCR derives from a man younger than 35 who had mild COVID-19 (a few samples of this study predate the infection). Cell type and time point are not known.

Here the CDR3 reads CASSLGRESEQYF. CDR3 sequence (DNA): TGTGCCAGCAGCTTAGGCAGGGAAAGCGAGCAGTACTTC. The V and J genes are TRBV7-6 and TRBJ2-7; D possibly corresponds to TRBD1 (5 bases). Trimming stripped 1 base from V and 6 bases from J, with 10 bases between. Germline V lookup: CDR1 SGHVS, CDR2 FNYEAQ. The CDR3 has 13 residues.